This paragraph reports one T cell receptor (beta chain). The sample holds a few counts of this clone. Its antigen target is currently unknown. No qualities accompany the bases; no much larger clone lies one base away. Other DNA sequences in the same sample also yield this CDR3. Libraries came from the immunoSEQ multiplex PCR assay. For the multiplex PCR, a mixture combining 60 forward primers for TCR Vbeta segments and 13 reverse primers for TCR Jbeta segments was used. Amplification of the CDR3 region of rearranged TCR beta genes was performed with a multiplex PCR assay on genomic DNA. On the Illumina HiSeq System, the amplified TCR beta libraries were sequenced as 87-base-pair reads. Per the authors' processing: Across the roughly 600 repertoires, a later analysis counted 78 million or so unique TCR beta chains, around 10 million of which were shared by at least two donors. Raw reads were error-corrected and collapsed into unique sequences by a nearest-neighbor algorithm in which closely related sequences were merged to remove PCR and sequencing errors. Alignment of CDR3 sequences to IMGT reference sequences was used to assign V, D and J gene segments. Each retained sequence needed at least a six-nucleotide match to both a V gene segment and a J gene segment. A rearrangement was called productive if the CDR3 had no stop codons and remained in frame with V and J, and every other rearrangement was called non-productive. Following IMGT convention, CDR3 was defined as the stretch from the second conserved V-encoded cysteine to the conserved J-encoded phenylalanine. In an earlier analysis of around 600 of the donors, sequences lacking an unambiguous match to a single V gene segment were excluded. An earlier analysis of just under 600 of the donors called V segments functional above 56.7% productive rearrangements and segregating when the between-donor standard deviation exceeded 5%. To diagnose cytomegalovirus status from the catalog of TCR beta chain sequences, a statistical classification framework was built. A later analysis assigned V and J genes by comparing TCR nucleotide sequences with IMGT/GENE-DB human TR gene sequences. A later analysis assigned CDR3 sequences and most-parsimonious VDJ recombination scenarios with the TCRdist pipeline. In a later analysis, each TCR beta chain was defined by its CDR3 amino acid sequence together with its V-gene family, and reads without a unique V-gene family were excluded. To address suspected cross-contamination and a sequencing artifact, a later analysis removed around 600 highly shared, low-generation-probability nucleotide sequences. For each public chain, a later analysis derived a clonal expansion index from normalized ranks of inferred template counts within each repertoire. In a later analysis, generation probabilities were computed with a VDJ recombination model fitted to out-of-frame rearrangements, and the resulting probabilities were checked against IGoR. Hypergeometric tests were used in a later analysis to score TCR-TCR, TCR-HLA and TCR-CMV co-occurrence, with a repertoire-size bias correction applied to the TCR pairs. To estimate false discovery rates, a later analysis permuted the HLA or CMV assignments 20 times. In a later analysis, co-occurring TCRs were grouped using DBSCAN, and TCRdist sequence similarity was added for clustering within HLA-allele-positive subsets. Repertoires with fewer than 30,000 or more than 120,000 public chains, plus five repertoires with anomalous nucleotide sharing, were excluded from co-occurrence clustering. The immuneACCESS repertoire file appears here via TCRdb, limited to in-frame rearrangements. These files lack a portion of the clones; in checked studies, under half of the deficit traces to unresolved V genes, and the cause of the others is not known. V and J calls and clone size are those listed in that table; D and trimming were worked out from the DNA. Present in this sample are about 120,000 clones, more than 15% of which were seen just once. The leading ten clones occupy approximately 2.6% of the sample.

This sample was included in a study of cytomegalovirus exposure and HLA in healthy donors (dated by TCRdb to between 2016 and 2019). About the full investigation: According to an earlier analysis of 450 to 650 of the donors, some 180 million T cells yielded 120 million or so unique TCR beta sequences and approximately 280 Gb of sequence data. To predict cytomegalovirus infection status, the study combined high-throughput TCR immunosequencing, statistical association of individual TCRs with disease status, and machine learning. Class I and class II HLA loci were covered by the typing at four-digit resolution. All discovery cohort repertoires had been generated on a single sequencing platform. Among roughly 370 genotyped donors of the cohort, an average of 235,054 unique TCR beta nucleotide sequences were sequenced per donor, roughly a sixth of them non-productive. Alongside the repertoire data, information on donor age, sex, ethnicity and CMV serostatus was compiled. Rather than drawing on any new phenotypic data, the later analysis identified candidate immune exposures from TCR beta sequences and the way those sequences occurred across donors. Roughly 5 DR-DQ haplotypes were handled as single units for association and clustering, since linkage in the cohort was strong. The T cell repertoires of several hundred subjects were profiled by immunosequencing and related to cytomegalovirus serostatus. An early release that covered some 630 HLA-typed donors contained approximately 300 gigabases of sequencing data and about 93 million unique TCR sequences. Besides the first cohort of around 700 subjects, a separate validation cohort made up of roughly 130 different subjects was used. The genetic ancestry cluster associated with self-reported Caucasian donors included roughly four fifths of the 350 to 500 genotyped donors. The aim of the study was to test whether cataloging public T cell receptors could identify signatures of past pathogen exposure. The number of typed donors differed by locus: 629-630 for A, B, C, DRB1 and DQB1; 522 for DQA1; approximately 610 for DPA1; and about 450 for DPB1. In an earlier analysis of 500 to 650 of the donors, high-throughput TCR beta sequencing was used to judge whether each TCR beta V gene segment behaved as functional or pseudogenic. Genome-wide SNP genotypes for about 65% of the roughly 670 donors were used in a later genetic analysis, which treated that subset as a discovery cohort. A later analysis re-analyzed previously published TCR beta repertoires from roughly 600 donors and added high-resolution HLA genotyping to study TCR occurrence patterns. Overall study results and their limits: The sequencing pipeline was judged likely to have produced a cluster of highly shared sequence variants as a technical artifact. In a later analysis, several top co-occurrence clusters were reported to appear linked to parvovirus B19, influenza, CMV and Epstein-Barr virus. Cytomegalovirus status was reported to be diagnosed by the classifier with high specificity and sensitivity in both the original and validation cohorts. Linkage disequilibrium might explain the correlated functional status among segregating V segments, but an unknown experimental factor could not be ruled out. A further reported finding was that TCR beta sequences accurately predicted the HLA-A and HLA-B alleles for most subjects in the first cohort. A later analysis associated approximately 17,000 TCR beta sequences with specific HLA alleles at a false discovery rate of 0.05. Presence/absence analyses assumed roughly uniform sequencing depth across donors, an assumption that may not hold. The study gave a list of 150 to 200 TCR beta chains associated with cytomegalovirus. In an earlier analysis of around 500 of the donors, most TCR beta V segments appeared in productive rearrangements about 87% or about 30% of the time, broadly matching IMGT annotations. Compared with the roughly 700-donor mean, donors in an Asian-associated ancestry cluster had fewer N-insertions in productive TCRs, according to a later genetic analysis. A few of the identified cytomegalovirus-associated TCR beta chains were confirmed in vitro to be specific for cytomegalovirus antigens. For the cohort, immune exposure information was limited to CMV serostatus. A later analysis found that most CMV-associated TCR beta chains appeared HLA-restricted, with HLA associations seemingly driven largely by CMV exposure. A later analysis found that TCR association rates varied across HLA loci, with DRB1 alleles showing the most associated TCRs and HLA-C alleles the fewest. An association between a missense DCLRE1C variant and V-gene and J-gene trimming of TCR beta chains was found in a later genetic analysis and replicated in an independent cohort. Because counts were too low, roughly 18 rarely observed V segments, including chromosome 9 orphons, were left out of the earlier analysis of 587 of the donors. In a later analysis, HLA-associated TCR beta chains showed more clonal expansion and lower generation probabilities than non-associated chains that were equally common. Because HLA typing was missing for some donors at each locus, association tests included only the typed subset. Most TCR sequences were observed very rarely across donors, whereas some public TCRs were present in many individuals. The 87-base-pair reads could not distinguish some IMGT-functional V segments, including TRBV6-2 and TRBV6-3, so those segments were excluded. In this cohort, only TCR beta chains were sequenced, and detectable features were limited by the absence of alpha or paired-chain data. Assigning TCR associations to individual alleles was difficult when HLA alleles, especially DR and DQ, strongly co-occurred. The authors suggested that the approach could potentially be generalized to other disease states and immunological phenotypes.

The CDR3, from cysteine to phenylalanine, totals 15 residues. Just CDR3 DNA is preserved here, 45 bases in frame from base 1. The V end gives up 3 bases and the J end 0 bases, leaving 0 bases in the junction not matched to a gene. CDR1 LNHNV and CDR2 YYDKDF are derived from the germline V gene (reference sequence). The cohort comprised 710 or so healthy bone marrow donors. At the time of sampling, every cohort member was nominally healthy, though immune exposures that went unrecorded were likely present. The donor was CMV seropositive and was included in the group of around 300 seropositive cohort members. A peripheral blood sample was provided by each donor, and peripheral blood mononuclear cells were used for TCR beta sequencing. Genomic DNA extraction from the blood cell samples was performed with the Qiagen DNeasy Blood Extraction Kit.

Material: PBMCs. This sequence was found in a female donor in good health and CMV-seropositive. Rearrangement joined TRBV15 to TRBJ1-5; TRBD1 matches 9 bases in the middle. The CDR3 region reads CATSRGQGSNQPQHF. In nucleotides, the sequence is TGTGCCACCAGCAGGGGACAGGGTAGCAATCAGCCCCAGCATTTT. The full variable domain, with segments outside the CDR3 supplied by the reference TRBV15 and TRBJ1-5 proteins, appears as DAMVIQNPRYQVTQFGKPVTLSCSQTLNHNVMYWYQQKSSQAPKLLFHYYDKDFNNEADTPDNFQSRRPNTSFCFLDIRSPGLGDTAMYLCATSRGQGSNQPQHFGDGTRLSIL.